This TCR beta chain was identified in a study of T cell responses to AZD1222 COVID-19 vaccine. This CDR3 contains 14 residues. V lost 4 bases and J lost 7, with 14 bases in between. Germline CDR1 reads SGHRS; CDR2 reads YFSETQ. In regard to this clone: What it recognizes is unknown.

Assay: immunoSEQ multiplex PCR; the TCRdb copy retains only in-frame clones and omits some. The sample consists of some 94,000 clones, over 85% of them appearing once. The study's findings and limits: Reports say nearly half of spike-specific TCRs go after unmutated variant regions. It should be noted that donors were predominantly white British and more often female, and clonal diversity was possibly underestimated.

The sample was peripheral blood, taken 28 days after the second AZD1222 dose. The chain is built from TRBV5-1 and TRBJ1-4; D might be TRBD1 (5 bases). The sequence was obtained from an adult who received the AZD1222 COVID-19 vaccine. CDR3 amino acids: CASSVTGTGEKLFF. CDR3 sequence (DNA): TGCGCCAGCAGCGTTACCGGGACGGGTGAAAAACTGTTTTTT.